The T cell receptor beta chain under discussion was sequenced for a study of T-cell memory formation after mild COVID-19. Constant-segment primers were used for 5'RACE, and the resulting TCR alpha and TCR beta cDNA libraries carried sample barcodes and UMIs. In TCRdb, the 5' RACE reads were re-called with MiXCR into one record per CDR3 protein. The sample includes roughly 610,000 distinct CDR3 sequences, roughly 17% of them seen just once. This clonotype has just a few counts. V was cut by 6 bases and J by 3 bases, with 8 bases left in between. This CDR3 spans 13 amino acids. Germline lookup yields CDR1 SNHLY and CDR2 FYNNEI.

V usage is TRBV2 and J usage is TRBJ2-2, with D perhaps TRBD1 (5 bases). This TCR came from an adult woman who had mild COVID-19 (a few samples of this study predate the infection). Cell type and time point are not known. The sample taken for sequencing was PBMCs or a T cell subset sorted from them (not recorded which). CDR3 protein: CASRGADTGELFF. In DNA form, the CDR3 reads TGTGCCAGCAGAGGGGCGGACACCGGGGAGCTGTTTTTT.